This T cell receptor (beta chain) is from a study of blood T cells in healthy people across ages (dated by TCRdb to between 2015 and 2016). For the wider study: In model experiments, roughly one uniquely barcoded TCR beta cDNA molecule per two T cells was captured by template switching. Using deep sequencing normalized with unique cDNA molecular identifiers, the study measured how TCR beta repertoire diversity changes with age. Donors were grouped into four age groups: young (average approximately 15 years), middle-aged (over 35), aged (roughly 62) and long-lived (roughly 80). To avoid experimental bias, donors of different ages were randomly spread across the sequencing lanes. Using the same blood draw, the study looked at two additional independent replicas of 1 million unique cDNA reads for two donors, one aged 18 to 30 and the other aged 80 or older. The investigation overall reported the following: Because profiling used bulk unsorted PBMCs, naive and antigen-experienced compartments could not be compared conclusively. Total diversity estimates from one million sequenced T cells were considered lower bounds and underestimates. The CMV infection status of donors was not known, potentially confounding age-related changes in expanded clonotypes. Compared with the aged group, more naive CD4+ T cells, fewer expanded clones and increased TCR diversity were shown by the long-lived group, suggesting age selection. There was a strong correlation between observed TCR beta diversity and the percentage of naive T cells measured by flow cytometry. As age increased, observed TCR beta diversity per million T cells dropped in a roughly linear way, and a significant reduction was already evident by age about 40.

As to this clonotype: Its antigen specificity is not known. No base quality values were provided; no much bigger clone lies one nucleotide off.

The CDR3 holds 16 amino acids from the cysteine to the phenylalanine. This entry keeps only the CDR3 DNA: 48 bases, framed from base 1. V and J are trimmed by 3 bases and 5 bases, and the gene matches miss 10 bases of the junction. Reading the germline V gene gives CDR1 MDHEN and CDR2 SYDVKM. The approximately 41 donors, aged about 6 to 100 years, were systemically healthy Caucasian individuals from Russia. Each donor gave 9 to 10 milliliters of peripheral blood, collected into EDTA-treated Vacutainer tubes. PBMCs were isolated by Ficoll-Paque density-gradient centrifugation, with at least 6 million obtained per sample. Trizol reagent was used to extract total RNA from PBMCs, with at least 5.5 micrograms per sample. Naive CD45RAhigh/CD27high T cell percentages were measured by flow cytometry on a PBMC aliquot from every donor. Libraries were prepared through 5' RACE. Instrument used: Illumina HiSeq 2500. A second PCR of about 6 to 11 cycles was run with a J-beta primer mix and a sample-barcoded 5' primer. A template-switch 5' adaptor carrying 12 random nucleotides introduced a unique molecular identifier onto each TCR beta cDNA molecule. Each sample yielded at least 3 million CDR3-containing paired-end reads. The Mint cDNA synthesis kit, primed by a TRBC-specific oligonucleotide, was used to synthesize first-strand cDNA from all RNA. Following uracil-DNA glycosylase treatment, a first 18-cycle PCR with universal primers M1SS and BC2_uni_R was performed on all cDNA. The original pipeline was this. For normalization, 1 million high-quality reads, each with a distinct molecular identifier, were randomly selected from each sample. Reads sharing molecular identifiers were discarded rather than binned into consensus sequences. MiTCR, set to a Q25 quality threshold and the strictest error-elimination algorithm, was used for CDR3 identification, clonotype clustering and error correction. A nonparametric unseen species model with Euler transformation was used to estimate a lower bound on total TCR beta diversity. The raw public reads went through TCRdb reprocessing: fastp at Q25, MiXCR clone calling, in-frame beta chains kept. Rows with a matching CDR3 protein are joined into one entry that keeps the most common DNA and genes. It is TCRdb's table, rather than the study itself, that gives the V and J calls and clone size. The sample records roughly 1.6 million distinct CDR3 sequences, about 35% of which are singletons. The top ten clonotypes cover about 10% of the sample.

This sequence uses TRBV28 and TRBJ1-5, and 7 junction bases match TRBD1. This clonotype was obtained from a woman aged 25 to 39 in good health. Material for sequencing was blood. Here is the DNA: TGTGCCAGCAGTTTCGGCGGGATTACAGGGGATCAGCCCCAGCATTTT. Its protein is CASSFGGITGDQPQHF.